A selection of T cell receptor beta chains follows, all from one sample in a study of T cell repertoires in cytomegalovirus infection. TCRdb processed the reads anew with MiXCR; each CDR3 protein has one entry. Among 200,000 or so distinct CDR3 sequences, roughly 20% were seen once, and the ten largest hold under 3.5%. Sequencing used PBMCs. The receptors were sampled from a human donor in good health (CMV status not recorded). Some clones in this sample may be carry-over from other donors' samples. CDR3s include the opening cysteine and the closing phenylalanine or tryptophan. D genes are given only for firm matches. Clone size is stated in some rows and not others, as once, few, many or a class when expanded.

clone_size,d_call,v_call,j_call,cdr3_aa,cdr3_nt
-,-,TRBV2,TRBJ2-5,CASRLDSSRETQYF,TGTGCCAGCAGATTGGACTCTAGCAGGGAGACCCAGTACTTC
few,TRBD1,TRBV13,TRBJ1-5,CASSFFGTGRQPQHF,TGTGCCAGCAGCTTTTTCGGGACAGGGCGACAGCCCCAGCATTTT
many,-,TRBV7-6,TRBJ2-1,CASSLEPPSSYNEQFF,TGTGCCAGCAGCTTAGAGCCACCCAGCTCCTACAATGAGCAGTTCTTC
-,-,TRBV7-7,TRBJ2-2,CASGANTGELFF,TGTGCCAGCGGCGCGAACACCGGGGAGCTGTTTTTT
few,-,TRBV5-5,TRBJ2-1,CASTPEVFNNEQFF,TGTGCCAGCACCCCGGAGGTATTCAACAATGAGCAGTTCTTC
few,-,TRBV29-1,TRBJ1-1,CSGASRGTEAFF,TGCAGCGGGGCCAGCCGAGGAACTGAAGCTTTCTTT
-,-,TRBV28,TRBJ1-1,CASSQRLNTEAFF,TGTGCCAGCAGTCAAAGGTTGAACACTGAAGCTTTCTTT
few,TRBD1,TRBV25-1,TRBJ2-2,CASSEVRGFITGELFF,TGTGCCAGCAGTGAGGTCAGGGGGTTTATCACCGGGGAGCTGTTTTTT
-,-,TRBV27,TRBJ2-1,CASSERGEQFF,TGTGCCAGCAGCGAACGGGGTGAGCAGTTCTTC
-,-,TRBV28,TRBJ1-5,CATSPQRQPQHF,TGTGCCACCAGCCCCCAACGACAGCCCCAGCATTTT
-,-,TRBV19,TRBJ2-3,CASSSGASTDTQYF,TGTGCCAGTAGTAGCGGGGCTAGCACAGATACGCAGTATTTT